Following are 3 T cell receptor beta chains from one sample sequenced in a study of CD8+ T cells in alopecia areata. Once RNA had been extracted, it was reverse transcribed into cDNA to act as the sequencing template. Profiling relied on immunoSEQ multiplex PCR, and the TCRdb table lists in-frame clones only, not all of them. Counted here are 150,000 to 200,000 clones, around 54% occurring once; the ten biggest clones make up more than 4.5%. The sample was CD4+ T cells sorted from blood. These receptors were taken from a human donor in good health.

The rearrangement links TRBV19 to TRBJ1-5; D is unresolved. Germline CDR1 LNHDA, CDR2 SQIVND (reference sequence). V lost 5 bases and J 6 bases, leaving 11 bases between the germline ends. The CDR3 runs 13 residues. CDR3 loop: CASSVRMRQPQHF. The CDR3 DNA reads TGTGCCAGTAGTGTCCGTATGCGTCAGCCCCAGCATTTT.

The rearrangement joins TRBV29-1 to TRBJ2-7; TRBD2 aligns across 9 bases. Trimming took 6 bases from V and 5 from J; bases not matched to a gene: 11. CDR3 length equals 14 residues. Germline assignment: CDR1 SQVTM and CDR2 ANQGSEA. CDR3 coding DNA: TGCAGCGTCGGAGTAGCGGGAGTATTAGACGAGCAGTACTTC. It yields the protein CSVGVAGVLDEQYF.

This clone was seen a handful of times. The chain employs TRBV29-1 and TRBJ2-7; no clear D gene. CDR1 and CDR2 from the germline V gene are SQVTM and ANQGSEA. Trimming left V 4 bases short and J 2 bases short, with 6 bases between. This CDR3 spans 11 amino acids. Written as DNA, the CDR3 is TGCAGCGTTGTGGGGACCTACGAGCAGTACTTC. As protein: CSVVGTYEQYF.